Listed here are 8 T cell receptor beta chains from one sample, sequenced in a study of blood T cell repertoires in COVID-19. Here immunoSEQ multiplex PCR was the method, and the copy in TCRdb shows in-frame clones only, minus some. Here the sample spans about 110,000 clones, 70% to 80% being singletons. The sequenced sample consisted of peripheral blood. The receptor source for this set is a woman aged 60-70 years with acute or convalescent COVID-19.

The CDR3 loop reads CATSQPGQGLREQYF. In DNA, the CDR3 is TGTGCCACTAGCCAACCGGGACAGGGTTTACGCGAGCAGTACTTC. This chain links TRBV27 with TRBJ2-7; 9 nucleotides agree with TRBD1. The V and J ends lost 10 bases and 6 bases, in that order; junction bases with no gene match: 16. CDR3 size: 15 residues. The germline CDR1 and CDR2 sequences are MNHEY and SMNVEV (reference sequence).

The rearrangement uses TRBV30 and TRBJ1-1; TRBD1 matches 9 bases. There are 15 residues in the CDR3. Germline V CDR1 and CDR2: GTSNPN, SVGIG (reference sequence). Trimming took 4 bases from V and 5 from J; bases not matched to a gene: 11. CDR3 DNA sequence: TGTGCCTGGAACCCGGGACAGGGAATTGAGACTGAAGCTTTCTTT. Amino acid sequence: CAWNPGQGIETEAFF.

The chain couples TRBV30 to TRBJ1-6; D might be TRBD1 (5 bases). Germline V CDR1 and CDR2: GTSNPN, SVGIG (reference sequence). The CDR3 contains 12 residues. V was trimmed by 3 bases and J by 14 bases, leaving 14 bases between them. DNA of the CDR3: TGTGCCTGGAGGGGGACTGCTATTACCCTCCACTTT. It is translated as CAWRGTAITLHF.

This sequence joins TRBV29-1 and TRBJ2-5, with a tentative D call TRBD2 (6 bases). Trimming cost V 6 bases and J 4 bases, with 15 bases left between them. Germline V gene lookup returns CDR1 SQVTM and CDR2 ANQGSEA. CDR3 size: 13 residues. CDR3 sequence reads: CSVDAGTGETQYF. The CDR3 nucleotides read TGCAGCGTGGATGCCGGGACTGGAGAGACCCAGTACTTC.

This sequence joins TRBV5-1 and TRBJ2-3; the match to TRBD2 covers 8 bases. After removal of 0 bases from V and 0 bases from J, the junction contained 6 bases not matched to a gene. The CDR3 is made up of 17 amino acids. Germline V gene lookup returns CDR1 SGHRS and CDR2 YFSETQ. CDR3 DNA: TGCGCCAGCAGCTTGGAGGCTCGCGGGGGGAGCACAGATACGCAGTATTTT. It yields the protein CASSLEARGGSTDTQYF.

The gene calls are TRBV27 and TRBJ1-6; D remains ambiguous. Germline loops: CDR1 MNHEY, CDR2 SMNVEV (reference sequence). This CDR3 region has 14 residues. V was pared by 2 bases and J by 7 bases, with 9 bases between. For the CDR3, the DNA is TGTGCCAGCAGTTTAGAGAAGAGGAATTCACCCCTCCACTTT. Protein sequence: CASSLEKRNSPLHF.

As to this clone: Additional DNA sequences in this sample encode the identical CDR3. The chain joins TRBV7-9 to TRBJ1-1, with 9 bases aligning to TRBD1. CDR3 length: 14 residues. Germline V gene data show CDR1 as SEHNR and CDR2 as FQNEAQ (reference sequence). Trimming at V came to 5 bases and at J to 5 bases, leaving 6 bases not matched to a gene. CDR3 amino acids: CASSPQGARTEAFF. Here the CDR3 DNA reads TGTGCCAGCAGCCCACAGGGGGCGCGGACTGAAGCTTTCTTT.

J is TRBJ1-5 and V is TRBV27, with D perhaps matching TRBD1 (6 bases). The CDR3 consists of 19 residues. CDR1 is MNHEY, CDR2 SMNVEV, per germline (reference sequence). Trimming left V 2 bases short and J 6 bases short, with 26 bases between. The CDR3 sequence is CASSLRPDSTGGFRQPQHF. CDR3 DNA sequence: TGTGCCAGCAGTTTACGCCCGGACAGCACGGGAGGGTTTCGTCAGCCCCAGCATTTT.